This is a list of T cell receptor beta chains from one sample in a study of T cell changes during pregnancy in multiple sclerosis. Generated by immunoSEQ multiplex PCR, the TCRdb table keeps only in-frame clones and is missing some. Of 80,000 to 100,000 clones in the sample, 90% are singletons; the top ten hold over 0.6%. The sample was peripheral blood, taken in the second trimester of pregnancy. These receptors all stem from a female donor in good health, enrolled as a control in a pregnancy study. The CDR3 runs from the conserved cysteine through the conserved F or W. Each record gives: D gene, clone size, J gene, V gene, CDR3 DNA, CDR3 protein. The D gene is left open where the match is weak. Some rows have no size entry. The others give once, few or many, or a class for an expanded clone.

>.|few|TRBJ2-7|TRBV7-9
TGTGCCAGCAGCCAAGCCCGCGATTCCTACGAGCAGTACTTC
CASSQARDSYEQYF
>.|.|TRBJ1-2|TRBV27
TGTGCCAGCAGATTTACGGGACAATGGGGGTATGGCTACACCTTC
CASRFTGQWGYGYTF
>.|few|TRBJ1-1|TRBV15
TGTGCCACCAGCAAACCACAAAACACTGAAGCTTTCTTT
CATSKPQNTEAFF
>.|.|TRBJ2-1|TRBV7-2
TGTGCCAGCAGCTCGCGTTTGTGGTATGAGCAGTTCTTC
CASSSRLWYEQFF
>TRBD2|.|TRBJ2-5|TRBV19
TGTGCCAGCATCTCCGGGGCGGGAGGAGAGACCCAGTACTTC
CASISGAGGETQYF
>.|.|TRBJ2-7|TRBV7-9
TGTGCCAGCAGGGGAGGAACCTACTCCTACGAGCAGTACTTC
CASRGGTYSYEQYF
>.|few|TRBJ1-5|TRBV28
TGTGCCAGCATCATCGGGGGGGCAGGGAGCAATCAGCCCCAGCATTTT
CASIIGGAGSNQPQHF
>.|.|TRBJ2-7|TRBV20-1
TGCAGTGCACAGACAGCCTACGAGCAGTACTTC
CSAQTAYEQYF
>.|.|TRBJ2-7|TRBV12-5
TGTGCTAGTGGTTTGATAAGGACAGAAGCCCACGAGCAGTACTTC
CASGLIRTEAHEQYF
>TRBD2|.|TRBJ2-1|TRBV6-1
TGTGCCAGCAGATATAGCGGGACCTCCTACAATGAGCAGTTCTTC
CASRYSGTSYNEQFF
>.|.|TRBJ2-7|TRBV5-4
TGTGCCAGCAGCTCCGCGGGGGCGAGCCTTGCCGAGCAGTACTTC
CASSSAGASLAEQYF
>.|.|TRBJ2-5|TRBV19
TGTGCCAGTAGCCAAACAGGGCTCGGCGAGACCCAGTACTTC
CASSQTGLGETQYF
>.|.|TRBJ1-6|TRBV25-1
TGTGCCAGCAGTGAATGGGGGGGTGAGAATTCACCCCTCCACTTT
CASSEWGGENSPLHF
>TRBD1|.|TRBJ1-2|TRBV5-5
TGTGCCAGCAGCTTGTCACAGGGGGCGCGGGTTGGCTACACCTTC
CASSLSQGARVGYTF
>TRBD2|.|TRBJ2-1|TRBV11-2
TGTGCCAGCAGCTCAAGACTAGCGGACTCCTACAATGAGCAGTTCTTC
CASSSRLADSYNEQFF
>TRBD1|.|TRBJ2-5|TRBV7-2
TGTGCCAGCAGCCCACTAAGATGGGGCAGGGGGCAAGAGACCCAGTACTTC
CASSPLRWGRGQETQYF
>TRBD1|.|TRBJ1-5|TRBV18
TGTGCCAGCTCACCCAGAGACAGGGGAAATCAGCCCCAGCATTTT
CASSPRDRGNQPQHF
>.|.|TRBJ1-6|TRBV28
TGTGCCAGCAGTCCCTTGGGGGCTTCCTATAATTCACCCCTCCACTTT
CASSPLGASYNSPLHF
>.|.|TRBJ2-7|TRBV5-1
TGCGCCAGCAGCGACCAAGCTTTACAGGGTGGGTTTGGTACTATGCAGTACTTC
CASSDQALQGGFGTMQYF
>.|.|TRBJ2-3|TRBV15
TGTGCCACCCTACCCGGGGGCACAGATACGCAGTATTTT
CATLPGGTDTQYF
>TRBD2|.|TRBJ2-1|TRBV11-3
TGTGCCAGCAGCCTAACTAGCGGGAGCGTACACAATGAGCAGTTCTTC
CASSLTSGSVHNEQFF
>TRBD1|.|TRBJ1-6|TRBV30
TGTGCCTGGAGACTAACAGGGGAGAGTTCACCCCTCCACTTT
CAWRLTGESSPLHF
>TRBD1|.|TRBJ2-7|TRBV28
TGTGCCAGCAGTTTGGACCGGGACAGGATTACCTACGAGCAGTACTTC
CASSLDRDRITYEQYF
>TRBD2|.|TRBJ2-4|TRBV7-2
TGTGCCAGCAGCACCCGACTAGCGGGAGCCAAAAACATTCAGTACTTC
CASSTRLAGAKNIQYF
>TRBD1|.|TRBJ1-3|TRBV19
TGTGCCAGTACCTTGACAGGGGCTGGAAACACCATATATTTT
CASTLTGAGNTIYF
>TRBD2|.|TRBJ2-3|TRBV9
TGTGCCAGCAGCCCCCGGGTTAGGTTAGCGGGAGTAGGCACAGATACGCAGTATTTT
CASSPRVRLAGVGTDTQYF
>.|.|TRBJ2-1|TRBV6-1
TGTGCCAGCAGTGGTCTAGGGCGAGGGGGCAATGAGCAGTTCTTC
CASSGLGRGGNEQFF
>.|once|TRBJ1-1|TRBV6-5
TGTGCCAGCAGACCCGGGACTGAGAACACTGAAGCTTTCTTT
CASRPGTENTEAFF
>TRBD1|.|TRBJ1-2|TRBV5-1
TGCGCCAGCAGCTTTTCGGGACAGGGGTACTATGGCTACACCTTC
CASSFSGQGYYGYTF
>TRBD1|.|TRBJ1-4|TRBV18
TGTGCCAGCTCACCCGGGACAGGGCGAAATGAAAAACTGTTTTTT
CASSPGTGRNEKLFF
>TRBD1|once|TRBJ1-1|TRBV19
TGTGCCAGTAGTTGGTCAGGGGGTCCCACTGAAGCTTTCTTT
CASSWSGGPTEAFF